The 30 T cell receptor beta chains given below trace back to one sample, sequenced in a study of control samples from healthy donors and cancer patients. Profiled with immunoSEQ multiplex PCR; TCRdb holds only in-frame clones, not every one. The sample has under 200,000 clones, approximately 93% seen once. Sequencing was performed on blood. The receptors derive from a woman aged 40 to 49 in good health.

J is TRBJ2-3 and V is TRBV19, with TRBD1 matching over 9 bases. The CDR3 has 16 residues. CDR1 is LNHDA and CDR2 is SQIVND in the germline V gene (reference sequence). V lost 1 base and J lost 0; bases outside the gene matches: 2. The CDR3 sequence: CASSIGTGASTDTQYF. The CDR3 DNA is TGTGCCAGTAGTATAGGGACAGGGGCCAGCACAGATACGCAGTATTTT.

The CDR3 DNA reads as TGTGCCAGCAGCCAAGATCCCGGCAGAACTTACAATGAGCAGTTCTTC. Its translation: CASSQDPGRTYNEQFF. This chain uses TRBV4-2 with TRBJ2-1; D is unclear. This CDR3 contains 16 residues. Germline V gives CDR1 LGHNA, CDR2 YNFKEQ. Trimming left V 0 bases short and J 4 bases short, with 13 bases between.

This clone appeared a few times. The chain recombines TRBV5-4 with TRBJ1-5; D unresolved. V was shortened by 4 bases and J by 4 bases, with 15 bases between the two germline ends. In germline, CDR1 is SGHNT, CDR2 YYREEE (reference sequence). The CDR3 contains 15 residues. The CDR3 coding sequence is TGTGCCAGCAGCCAGAATTTGGCAGCTAATCAGCCCCAGCATTTT. This sequence encodes CASSQNLAANQPQHF.

V gene TRBV27 combines with J gene TRBJ1-2; D perhaps matches TRBD1 (6 bases). This CDR3 spans 12 amino acids. The V and J ends lost 5 bases and 10 bases respectively, with 14 bases between them. Germline-derived CDR1 and CDR2 are MNHEY and SMNVEV (reference sequence). CDR3 DNA sequence: TGTGCCAGCAGTGGGGACAAACTGGTCTACACCTTC. Its translation: CASSGDKLVYTF.

The chain employs TRBV25-1 and TRBJ2-7; no reliable D call. V was trimmed by 3 bases and J by 2 bases, leaving 11 bases between them. The CDR3 contains 14 residues. Germline V gene sequence: CDR1 MGHDK, CDR2 SYGVNS. CDR3 nucleotides: TGTGCCAGCAGTGACTCGGGCATTACCTACGAGCAGTACTTC. It specifies CASSDSGITYEQYF.

The J gene is TRBJ1-1, the V gene TRBV30; no definite D call. Trimming removed 4 bases at V and 1 base at J, with 13 bases between. This CDR3 is 14 amino acids long. Per germline, CDR1 GTSNPN and CDR2 SVGIG (reference sequence). CDR3 in amino acids: CAWNSADTNTEAFF. The CDR3 DNA is TGTGCCTGGAATTCGGCCGATACGAACACTGAAGCTTTCTTT.

The V and J genes are TRBV12-3 or TRBV12-4 and TRBJ1-1; D gene ambiguous. This CDR3 spans 13 amino acids. Trimming cost V 3 bases and J 1 base, with 6 bases left between them. CDR3 sequence: CASSLFRNTEAFF. The CDR3 bases are TGTGCCAGCAGTTTGTTCAGGAACACTGAAGCTTTCTTT.

This clone occurred a few times. The V and J genes are TRBV30 and TRBJ1-5, with 10 positions matching TRBD1. Germline CDR1 and CDR2: GTSNPN and SVGIG (reference sequence). The CDR3 spans 15 residues. The V segment lost 1 base and the J segment 7 bases; nucleotides outside the gene matches: 7. CDR3 region: CAWSGQGAQGQPQHF. The DNA of the CDR3 is TGTGCCTGGAGTGGACAGGGGGCGCAGGGGCAGCCCCAGCATTTT. The full variable domain, in which reference TRBV30 and TRBJ1-5 provide the parts outside the CDR3, is SQTIHQWPATLVQPVGSPLSLECTVEGTSNPNLYWYRQAAGRGLQLLFYSVGIGQISSEVPQNLSASRPQDRQFILSSKKLLLSDSGFYLCAWSGQGAQGQPQHFGDGTRLSIL.

This chain links TRBV18 with TRBJ1-5; maybe TRBD1 (6 bases). The length of the CDR3 is 15 residues. Germline V CDR1 and CDR2: KGHSH, LQKENI. The V end lost 5 bases, the J end lost 6 bases, and 17 bases lay between the germline ends. The chain's CDR3 is CASSIGQNGAQPQHF. CDR3 nucleotides: TGTGCCAGCTCAATTGGACAGAACGGGGCTCAGCCCCAGCATTTT.

This chain connects TRBV5-1 to TRBJ2-1, with a weak D call TRBD1 (6 bases). The CDR3 extends over 15 amino acids. Trimming left V 1 base short and J 3 bases short, with 11 bases between. Germline V gene lookup returns CDR1 SGHRS and CDR2 YFSETQ. The CDR3 loop reads CASSLRLGGYNEQFF. DNA of the CDR3: TGCGCCAGCAGCTTGCGGCTAGGGGGCTACAATGAGCAGTTCTTC.

The J gene is TRBJ1-2, the V gene TRBV4-3; TRBD1 matches at 8 bases. This CDR3 has 15 residues. Germline V lookup: CDR1 LGHNA, CDR2 YSLEER. With 4 bases clipped from V and 5 bases from J, the junction kept 9 bases outside the gene matches. The chain's CDR3 is CASSRETGGGYGYTF. The CDR3 DNA reads TGCGCCAGCAGCCGCGAAACAGGGGGAGGTTATGGCTACACCTTC.

V and J are TRBV4-3 and TRBJ1-3, with D unclear. Germline loops: CDR1 LGHNA, CDR2 YSLEER. With 5 bases removed from V and 0 bases from J, the gap between germline ends came to 14 bases. CDR3 size: 16 residues. CDR3 coding DNA: TGCGCCAGCAGCACTAACACCGGGAGCTCTGGAAACACCATATATTTT. It is translated as CASSTNTGSSGNTIYF.

V gene TRBV10-3 combines with J gene TRBJ2-3; 9 bases map to TRBD1. J was trimmed by 0 bases and V by 8 bases; bases with no gene match: 0. The germline V gene encodes CDR1 ENHRY and CDR2 SYGVKD. The CDR3 is 13 residues long. CDR3 coding DNA: TGTGCCATCGGGACAGGGAGCACAGATACGCAGTATTTT. Residues: CAIGTGSTDTQYF.

This clone was recorded a few times. In the same sample, other DNA sequences code for this CDR3. The chain carries TRBV7-9 and TRBJ2-5; no definite D call. Germline values: CDR1 SEHNR, CDR2 FQNEAQ (reference sequence). V lost 2 bases and J 0 bases, leaving 1 base between the germline ends. CDR3 length: 12 residues. DNA for the CDR3: TGTGCCAGCAGCTTAAACCAAGAGACCCAGTACTTC. It encodes CASSLNQETQYF.

The DNA of the CDR3 is TGTGCCAGCAGCCAAGACAGCGGGGGGGCTTTCAATGAGCAGTTCTTC. Residues: CASSQDSGGAFNEQFF. V and J are TRBV3-1 (or the pseudogene TRBV3-2) and TRBJ2-1; 10 bases are shared with TRBD2. The germline V gene has CDR1 LGHDT and CDR2 YNNKEL (reference sequence). The CDR3 loop spans 16 amino acids. The junction had 5 bases not matched to a gene; V was cut back by 0 bases and J by 6 bases.

The gene calls are TRBV7-3 and TRBJ2-1, with TRBD2 as a possible D gene (5 bases). Germline CDR1 reads SGHTA; CDR2 reads FQGTGA. Between the trimmed V and J ends, which lost 3 bases and 7 bases, there was a span of 16 bases. The CDR3 consists of 15 residues. Here the CDR3 reads CASSFNGNPSNEQFF. The DNA of the CDR3 is TGTGCCAGCAGCTTCAACGGGAACCCCTCTAATGAGCAGTTCTTC.

The genes are TRBV4-3 and TRBJ1-1; no definite D call. The CDR3 runs 12 residues. Germline-derived CDR1 and CDR2 are LGHNA and YSLEER. V was pared by 3 bases and J by 2 bases, with 4 bases between. The CDR3 sequence is CASSHLNTEAFF. Here the CDR3 DNA reads TGCGCCAGCAGCCATCTAAACACTGAAGCTTTCTTT.

The chain has TRBV6-5 and TRBJ1-1; TRBD1 is a possible D gene (6 bases). The CDR3 is made up of 14 amino acids. Germline-derived CDR1 and CDR2 are MNHEY and SVGAGI. Trimming took off 6 bases at V and 5 bases at J, with 16 bases between the two ends. CDR3 region: CASRQGGGGTEAFF. CDR3 in DNA: TGTGCCAGCAGGCAGGGAGGGGGGGGTACTGAAGCTTTCTTT.

The chain couples TRBV19 to TRBJ1-1, with D unresolved. CDR1 and CDR2 from the germline V gene are LNHDA and SQIVND (reference sequence). Trimming took 6 bases from V and 0 from J, leaving 8 bases between them. This CDR3 is built from 13 residues. The CDR3 coding sequence is TGTGCCAGTAGGAGGACGGTGAACACTGAAGCTTTCTTT. This gives the protein CASRRTVNTEAFF.

For the CDR3, the DNA is TGTGCCAGCAGCCCCGACGGGAGCTCTGGAAACACCATATATTTT. This encodes CASSPDGSSGNTIYF. J is TRBJ1-3 and V is TRBV11-3; D uncertain. The germline V and J ends were trimmed by 5 bases and 0 bases, with 11 bases remaining between them. This CDR3 contains 15 residues. The V gene's germline CDR1 is SGHNT and CDR2 YENEEA.

The chain joins TRBV7-2 to TRBJ1-2; 7 nucleotides agree with TRBD1. CDR3 length: 14 amino acids. V lost 3 bases and J lost 10; bases outside the gene matches: 11. From germline, CDR1 is SGHTA and CDR2 FQGNSA. The CDR3 spells CASSLDAGTDYYTF. CDR3 nucleotide sequence: TGTGCCAGCAGCTTGGATGCCGGGACAGATTACTACACCTTC.

V gene TRBV9 combines with J gene TRBJ1-2, with a possible D match to TRBD1 (5 bases). Trimming left V 2 bases short and J 7 bases short, with 12 bases between. Germline V gene lookup returns CDR1 SGDLS and CDR2 YYNGEE. This CDR3 spans 13 amino acids. The DNA of the CDR3 is TGTGCCAGCAGCGTTTTGGGACGGCGTGGCTACACCTTC. It is translated as CASSVLGRRGYTF.

The chain combines TRBV3-1 (or the pseudogene TRBV3-2) with TRBJ2-5, with 8 bases matching TRBD2. This CDR3 spans 18 amino acids. After removal of 1 base from V and 3 bases from J, the junction contained 13 bases not matched to a gene. The germline V gene encodes CDR1 LGHDT and CDR2 YNNKEL (reference sequence). The CDR3 reads CASSQVESTNGGEETQYF. The CDR3 DNA sequence: TGTGCCAGCAGCCAAGTGGAGTCGACTAACGGGGGGGAAGAGACCCAGTACTTC.

The V and J genes are TRBV4-2 and TRBJ1-5, with D unclear. CDR3 length: 17 residues. Germline assignment: CDR1 LGHNA and CDR2 YNFKEQ. V was pared by 4 bases and J by 0 bases, with 16 bases between. CDR3 in amino acids: CASSPSTVTTSNQPQHF. The CDR3 region has the DNA TGTGCCAGCAGCCCTTCGACGGTTACTACTAGCAATCAGCCCCAGCATTTT.

CDR3 nucleotide sequence: TGCGCCAGCAGCTTGCCCGAGACTAACTATGGCTACACCTTC. It is translated as CASSLPETNYGYTF. The chain is built from TRBV5-1 and TRBJ1-2; D is unclear. Germline assignment: CDR1 SGHRS and CDR2 YFSETQ. The CDR3 is made up of 14 amino acids. Between the trimmed V and J ends, which lost 1 base and 0 bases, there was a span of 7 bases.

V gene TRBV3-1 (or the pseudogene TRBV3-2) combines with J gene TRBJ2-5; 9 bases agree with TRBD2. This CDR3 is built from 15 residues. Trimming cost V 1 base and J 9 bases; bases outside gene matches: 9. CDR1 LGHDT and CDR2 YNNKEL come from the germline V gene (reference sequence). The CDR3 coding sequence is TGTGCCAGCAGCCAAGTGGGGACTAGCTTGGGGGCCCAGTACTTC. The encoded protein is CASSQVGTSLGAQYF.

A remark on this clone: The junction and the germline gene differ at one end; a read error may be behind it. The chain carries TRBV7-2 and TRBJ2-3; maybe TRBD2 (6 bases). Germline CDR1 is SGHTA and CDR2 is FQGNSA. The CDR3 is 11 residues long. The CDR3 loop is CASSFGPGLHF. The CDR3 bases are TGTGCCAGCAGCTTTGGTCCCGGACTACATTTT.

The V call is TRBV5-5, the J call TRBJ2-5; 8 nucleotides match TRBD1. The CDR3 runs 13 residues. The V gene's germline CDR1 is SGHKS and CDR2 YYEKEE (reference sequence). After removal of 1 base from V and 5 bases from J, the junction contained 1 base not matched to a gene. CDR3: CASSLQGAETQYF. CDR3 DNA sequence: TGTGCCAGCAGCTTGCAGGGGGCTGAGACCCAGTACTTC.

The chain joins TRBV19 to TRBJ2-4; 8 bases are a match to TRBD1. The CDR3 is made up of 14 amino acids. The trim removed 6 bases at V and 7 bases at J, leaving 8 bases unmatched. CDR1 is LNHDA, CDR2 SQIVND, per germline (reference sequence). Here the CDR3 reads CASSSTGASNIQYF. Here the CDR3 DNA reads TGTGCCAGTAGCTCGACAGGGGCTTCGAACATTCAGTACTTC.

The chain couples TRBV7-8 to TRBJ2-3; D might be TRBD2 (6 bases). The ends were cut back, 3 bases at V and 4 bases at J, with 20 bases in the middle. Germline CDR1 and CDR2: SGHVS and FQNEAQ. This CDR3 has 17 residues. The CDR3: CASSFLSSGGASDTQYF. The CDR3 DNA reads as TGTGCCAGCAGCTTCCTAAGTAGCGGTGGTGCCTCAGATACGCAGTATTTT.